What follows are 32 T cell receptor beta chains derived from one specimen sequenced in a study of vaccination and CD4 T cells after COVID-19. The treatment is: roughly 10-day PBMC culture with coronavirus spike peptide pools or control peptides (ViraFEST assay). The collection of CD4+ T cells from the unexposed donor took place before the COVID-19 pandemic (2011-2018). No antigen is known for these receptors. The study sequenced cultured CD4+ T cell DNA using the Oncomine TCR Beta short-read assay. Investigators obtained genomic DNA by extraction from cultured CD4+ T cells. TCRdb re-called the PCR reads with MiXCR, one entry per CDR3 protein. The sample records about 9,200 distinct CDR3 sequences, around 37% being singletons. The source material was CD4+ T cells from blood, cultured in vitro. These receptors all come from a human donor in good health.

In this sample, this clonotype turned up a few times. The rearrangement uses TRBV20-1 and TRBJ1-2; D not certain. V dropped 6 bases and J dropped 6 bases, with 20 bases sitting between them. Germline CDR1 and CDR2: DFQATT and SNEGSKA (reference sequence). This CDR3 is built from 14 residues. CDR3 DNA: TGCAGTGCATCCCCGGGAGAAAGGGTGGATGGCTACACCTTC. Protein product: CSASPGERVDGYTF.

The J gene is TRBJ2-1, the V gene TRBV2, with 9 bases lining up with TRBD1. The junction had 9 bases not matched to a gene; V was cut back by 6 bases and J by 9 bases. The germline V gene encodes CDR1 SNHLY and CDR2 FYNNEI. The CDR3 totals 14 residues. CDR3: CASSDRDRVVEQFF. The CDR3 nucleotides are TGTGCCAGCAGCGACCGGGACAGGGTGGTTGAGCAGTTCTTC.

This clonotype was seen only a few times. This chain uses TRBV20-1 with TRBJ1-2; D possibly corresponds to TRBD1 (5 bases). Per germline, CDR1 DFQATT and CDR2 SNEGSKA (reference sequence). There are 12 residues in the CDR3. V was trimmed by 4 bases and J by 6 bases, leaving 12 bases between them. CDR3 protein: CSATVQGDGYTF. DNA of the CDR3: TGCAGTGCTACGGTTCAGGGAGATGGCTACACCTTC.

The chain employs TRBV19 and TRBJ2-5, with TRBD1 as a possible D gene (6 bases). Germline CDR1 is LNHDA and CDR2 is SQIVND (reference sequence). This CDR3 comprises 13 residues. V dropped 6 bases and J dropped 7 bases, with 15 bases sitting between them. This CDR3 reads CASSDRPIGTQYF. The CDR3 nucleotides are TGTGCCAGTAGCGACAGGCCCATCGGGACCCAGTACTTC.

This clonotype was detected only a few times. V usage is TRBV6-2 or TRBV6-3 and J usage is TRBJ1-5; D is undetermined. The CDR3 consists of 13 residues. V was clipped by 11 bases and J by 0 bases, with 11 bases between them. Germline V CDR1 and CDR2: MNHEY, SVGEGT. In DNA, the CDR3 is TGTGCCTGTGGGCAGTATAGCAATCAGCCCCAGCATTTT. Translation: CACGQYSNQPQHF.

The rearrangement joins TRBV20-1 to TRBJ2-7; 9 positions match TRBD1. Germline V lookup: CDR1 DFQATT, CDR2 SNEGSKA (reference sequence). The CDR3 is 14 amino acids. The V segment lost 6 bases and the J segment 4 bases; nucleotides outside the gene matches: 10. The chain's CDR3 is CSAKTGTGLYEQYF. The CDR3 DNA sequence: TGCAGTGCCAAGACCGGGACAGGGCTTTACGAGCAGTACTTC.

The chain has TRBV20-1 and TRBJ2-1; D might be TRBD2 (5 bases). The V gene lost 3 bases and the J gene lost 4 bases, with 10 bases spanning the gap. This CDR3 has 13 amino acids. Looked up from germline, CDR1 is DFQATT and CDR2 is SNEGSKA (reference sequence). The CDR3 DNA sequence: TGCAGTGCTAGGAGGGATAGGTACAATGAGCAGTTCTTC. This gives the protein CSARRDRYNEQFF.

In this sample, this clonotype turned up once. The chain combines TRBV6-1 with TRBJ1-5; D ambiguous. CDR3 length: 16 residues. Germline CDR1 and CDR2: MNHNS and SASEGT. Trimming removed 6 bases at V and 3 bases at J, with 18 bases between. In DNA form, the CDR3 reads TGTGCCAGCAGCCCACAGACCCTGGGATTCAATCAGCCCCAGCATTTT. Translated: CASSPQTLGFNQPQHF.

This chain uses TRBV29-1 with TRBJ1-1, with 8 bases fitting TRBD1. Germline V gene data show CDR1 as SQVTM and CDR2 as ANQGSEA. The CDR3 has 14 amino acids. V lost 7 bases to trimming and J lost 5 bases; unmatched junction nucleotides: 12. CDR3 in DNA: TGCAGCGCCCACCTACAGGGGGGTAGAACTGAAGCTTTCTTT. It translates to CSAHLQGGRTEAFF.

This clonotype turned up a few times. The CDR3 here is CASSFDGQYGYTF. CDR3 nucleotide sequence: TGTGCCAGCAGCTTCGACGGACAGTATGGCTACACCTTC. V gene TRBV7-3 combines with J gene TRBJ1-2; possible D gene TRBD1, 6 bases. The CDR3 contains 13 residues. The V gene lost 3 bases and the J gene lost 5 bases, with 10 bases spanning the gap. CDR1 is SGHTA, CDR2 FQGTGA, per germline.

This rearrangement joins TRBV6-1 to TRBJ2-6; 9 nucleotides line up with TRBD1. Germline V CDR1 and CDR2: MNHNS, SASEGT. J gave up 2 bases and V 5 bases, and 7 bases lay outside the gene matches. This CDR3 region has 17 residues. CDR3 DNA sequence: TGTGCCAGCAGTAGAGAGACAGGGGGGGCTGGGGCCAACGTCCTGACTTTC. Amino acid sequence: CASSRETGGAGANVLTF.

The chain is built from TRBV7-2 and TRBJ1-2, with no clear D. The CDR3 runs to 16 residues. CDR1 and CDR2 from the germline V gene are SGHTA and FQGNSA. The V and J ends lost 2 bases and 2 bases respectively, with 15 bases between them. The CDR3 nucleotides are TGTGCCAGCAGCTTATCTCGACAAACTTCCAACTATGGCTACACCTTC. Amino acid sequence: CASSLSRQTSNYGYTF.

This chain uses TRBV6-2 or TRBV6-3 with TRBJ2-1; 15 nucleotides line up with TRBD2. This CDR3 has 22 amino acids. CDR1 is MNHEY and CDR2 is SVGEGT in the germline V gene. The ends lost 1 base at V and 0 bases at J; junction bases unmatched: 13. CDR3 in DNA: TGTGCCAGCAGTTACTACGGGGGGTCCGGGACTAGCGGGAGGAGCTCCTACAATGAGCAGTTCTTC. Its protein product is CASSYYGGSGTSGRSSYNEQFF.

The rearrangement uses TRBV21-1 and TRBJ1-5; the DNA was not compared with TRBD1, the D call given in the table. TRBV21-1 is a listed pseudogene. The CDR3 extends over 17 amino acids. The CDR3 spells CASCPGGDNYSNQPQHF. The CDR3 DNA sequence: TGTGCCTCCTGCCCAGGGGGGGACAACTATAGCAATCAGCCCCAGCATTTT.

This chain joins TRBV2 and TRBJ2-7, with TRBD2 matching 8 bases. This CDR3 is built from 14 residues. Trimming took 6 bases from V and 2 from J; bases not matched to a gene: 6. Germline V gene data show CDR1 as SNHLY and CDR2 as FYNNEI. Written as DNA, the CDR3 is TGTGCCAGCAGAGGGACTAGTTTCCCCTACGAGCAGTACTTC. Protein sequence: CASRGTSFPYEQYF.

The chain couples TRBV7-8 to TRBJ1-2; D is unclear. Trimming pared 3 bases from V and 4 bases from J, leaving 15 bases between. Germline CDR1 and CDR2: SGHVS and FQNEAQ. The CDR3 has 15 amino acids. Written as DNA, the CDR3 is TGTGCCAGCAGCTTCGCCGGGATGGCGGGCTATGGCTACACCTTC. Residues: CASSFAGMAGYGYTF. The full variable domain, its missing parts supplied by reference TRBV7-8 and TRBJ1-2, is GAGVSQSPRYKVAKRGQDVALRCDPISGHVSLFWYQQALGQGPEFLTYFQNEAQLDKSGLPSDRFFAERPEGSVSTLKIQRTQQEDSAVYLCASSFAGMAGYGYTFGSGTRLTVV.

This chain connects TRBV7-8 to TRBJ2-7, with a possible D match to TRBD2 (5 bases). The V end was cut by 0 bases, the J end by 2 bases, with 14 bases between. In germline, CDR1 is SGHVS, CDR2 FQNEAQ. This CDR3 comprises 16 residues. CDR3 protein: CASSLARRVRPYEQYF. The CDR3 nucleotides read TGTGCCAGCAGCTTAGCGCGGCGGGTACGACCCTACGAGCAGTACTTC.

The gene calls are TRBV6-2 or TRBV6-3 and TRBJ2-1; 8 bases match TRBD1. Looked up from germline, CDR1 is MNHEY and CDR2 is SVGEGT. The CDR3 loop spans 15 amino acids. With 3 bases clipped from V and 7 bases from J, the junction kept 8 bases outside the gene matches. The DNA for the CDR3 is TGTGCCAGCAGTTATCCCCAGGGGGCGCCGAATGAGCAGTTCTTC. The encoded protein is CASSYPQGAPNEQFF.

This clonotype was detected a few times. The V gene is TRBV6-5, the J gene TRBJ2-3, with D possibly TRBD1 on 5 matching bases. CDR1 and CDR2 from the germline V gene are MNHEY and SVGAGI. The CDR3 loop spans 13 amino acids. With 2 bases removed from V and 3 bases from J, the gap between germline ends came to 6 bases. CDR3 residues: CASSYPGTDTQYF. The CDR3 nucleotides read TGTGCCAGCAGTTACCCAGGGACAGATACGCAGTATTTT.

The rearrangement links TRBV28 to TRBJ1-5, with 8 bases identical to TRBD1. Germline lookup yields CDR1 MDHEN and CDR2 SYDVKM. V trimming: 10 bases; J trimming: 2 bases; junction bases outside the gene matches: 4. The CDR3 extends over 13 amino acids. The DNA for the CDR3 is TGTGCCAACCAGGGGGCTGGCAATCAGCCCCAGCATTTT. This codes for CANQGAGNQPQHF.

This rearrangement joins TRBV28 to TRBJ1-1; D is possibly TRBD1 (5 bases). Germline V gene lookup returns CDR1 MDHEN and CDR2 SYDVKM. The V gene lost 6 bases and the J gene lost 0 bases, with 14 bases spanning the gap. This CDR3 is 15 amino acids long. The CDR3 DNA reads as TGTGCCAGCAGCCCGTGGGGACGGCTGAACACTGAAGCTTTCTTT. Protein: CASSPWGRLNTEAFF.

The chain joins TRBV6-1 to TRBJ1-2; maybe TRBD1 (5 bases). V was clipped by 7 bases and J by 7 bases, with 10 bases between them. The germline CDR1 and CDR2 sequences are MNHNS and SASEGT. CDR3 length equals 11 residues. CDR3 coding DNA: TGTGCCAGCACGGCCGGGGCTGGCTACACCTTC. It codes for CASTAGAGYTF.

This sequence joins TRBV7-2 and TRBJ2-3, with TRBD1 as a possible D gene (6 bases). Trimming removed 7 bases at V and 5 bases at J, with 22 bases between. CDR3 length equals 16 residues. CDR1 is SGHTA and CDR2 is FQGNSA in the germline V gene. This CDR3 is CASTLPGAGRGDTQYF. The CDR3 DNA reads as TGTGCCAGCACCCTCCCAGGGGCGGGTCGGGGAGATACGCAGTATTTT.

In this sample, this clonotype is medium-sized. J is TRBJ2-1 and V is TRBV20-1; D not resolved. The CDR3 runs to 13 residues. V dropped 1 base and J dropped 0 bases, with 4 bases sitting between them. The germline gives CDR1 DFQATT, CDR2 SNEGSKA (reference sequence). CDR3 in amino acids: CSARAGSYNEQFF. The CDR3, as DNA: TGCAGTGCTAGAGCGGGCTCCTACAATGAGCAGTTCTTC.

The chain combines TRBV28 with TRBJ1-5, with D possibly TRBD1 on 5 matching bases. CDR3 length equals 14 residues. Germline CDR1 MDHEN, CDR2 SYDVKM. V lost 7 bases to trimming and J lost 1 base, with 11 bases between them. The CDR3 coding sequence is TGTGCCAGCACCCTAGCAGGGAGCAATCAGCCCCAGCATTTT. Translated: CASTLAGSNQPQHF.

This clonotype was seen more than once but under ten times. This chain joins TRBV7-2 and TRBJ2-5; the D gene is possibly TRBD2 (5 bases). The V gene's germline CDR1 is SGHTA and CDR2 FQGNSA. CDR3 size: 15 residues. The ends were cut back, 1 base at V and 0 bases at J, with 9 bases in the middle. The CDR3 nucleotides read TGTGCCAGCAGCTTAGATGGGAGAAACCAAGAGACCCAGTACTTC. Translating it yields CASSLDGRNQETQYF.

This clonotype has more than one count but fewer than ten. V usage is TRBV27 and J usage is TRBJ2-5, with TRBD2 identical over 11 bases. V lost 6 bases and J lost 2; bases outside the gene matches: 5. The CDR3 length is 15 residues. Germline CDR1 MNHEY, CDR2 SMNVEV (reference sequence). CDR3 DNA sequence: TGTGCCAGCAGGACGACTAGCGGGATTCAAGAGACCCAGTACTTC. As protein: CASRTTSGIQETQYF.

This sequence joins TRBV28 and TRBJ1-5; D is unresolved. The CDR3 length is 15 residues. V lost 6 bases and J 4 bases, leaving 16 bases between the germline ends. Germline assignment: CDR1 MDHEN and CDR2 SYDVKM. The CDR3 spells CASRSGGGENQPQHF. Here the CDR3 DNA reads TGTGCCAGCAGGTCAGGCGGTGGGGAAAATCAGCCCCAGCATTTT.

This chain links TRBV28 with TRBJ1-5; D is undetermined. V shed 5 bases and J shed 0 bases, with 14 bases lying between them. This CDR3 has 16 amino acids. CDR1 is MDHEN and CDR2 is SYDVKM in the germline V gene. The CDR3 spells CASSPLDLYSNQPQHF. CDR3 nucleotide sequence: TGTGCCAGCAGTCCCCTCGATCTTTATAGCAATCAGCCCCAGCATTTT.

This clonotype has more than one count but fewer than ten. This chain uses TRBV20-1 with TRBJ2-5, with TRBD2 matching 7 bases. V shed 1 base and J 5 bases; nucleotides not matched to a gene: 4. This CDR3 has 13 residues. Germline V CDR1 and CDR2: DFQATT, SNEGSKA (reference sequence). CDR3 sequence: CSARGVGGETQYF. In DNA form, the CDR3 reads TGCAGTGCTAGAGGGGTCGGGGGGGAGACCCAGTACTTC.

In this sample, this clonotype turned up a few times. The chain is built from TRBV15 and TRBJ1-5, with a tentative D call TRBD1 (6 bases). Trimming shortened V by 7 bases and J by 0 bases, and 16 bases separated the two germline ends. This CDR3 has 16 amino acids. In germline, CDR1 is LNHNV, CDR2 YYDKDF (reference sequence). This CDR3 is CATNPGVVGSNQPQHF. CDR3 in DNA: TGTGCCACCAACCCAGGGGTAGTGGGTAGCAATCAGCCCCAGCATTTT.

The CDR3 sequence is CASSQGELAGSTETQYF. CDR3 DNA sequence: TGTGCCAGCAGCCAAGGGGAGCTAGCGGGATCCACAGAGACCCAGTACTTC. The V gene is TRBV14, the J gene TRBJ2-5; 9 bases are shared with TRBD2. Trimming at V came to 1 base and at J to 4 bases, leaving 10 bases not matched to a gene. This CDR3 has 17 amino acids. CDR1 and CDR2 (germline): SGHDN, FVKESK.